This T cell receptor beta chain comes out of a study of blood T cell repertoires in COVID-19. Study-level background: There were acute and convalescent COVID-19 samples, and they came from the United States, Italy and Spain. Sources were T cells, B-cell-depleted T cells, or PBMCs; the material itself was cDNA or gDNA.

CDR3 length equals 14 residues. The V and J ends lost 2 bases and 4 bases respectively, with 11 bases between them. CDR1 and CDR2 from the germline V gene are SGHTA and FQGNSA. The data were produced by immunoSEQ multiplex PCR, yet TCRdb's version contains in-frame clones alone and is incomplete. The table has more than 200,000 clones, around nine tenths seen once. Participants reported their clinical history, and cohort assignment relied on those reports. V is TRBV7-2 and J is TRBJ1-1; D not certain. The sample consisted of PBMCs or T cells enriched from blood (not recorded which). The sequence came from a woman aged 45-65 years who had recovered from COVID-19. CDR3 DNA: TGTGCCAGCAGCTTAAAGCGAGGGTTCACTGAAGCTTTCTTT. Translation: CASSLKRGFTEAFF.